This T cell receptor (beta chain) was sequenced during a study of shared clonotypes between healthy human individuals. Study-wide findings and caveats: The authors sampled blood alone, and tissue repertoires likely differ.

The CDR3 runs 15 residues. Points on this clone: Its antigen remains unidentified.

Loaded into unsorted PBMC replicate PCRs was approximately 300 ng DNA, 30,000 to 35,000 T cell genomes. Methods used by the authors: ImmunoSEQ yielded junction-only sequences lacking quality scores, so filtering differed. Sequencing used immunoSEQ multiplex PCR; TCRdb keeps in-frame clones, though not all of them. D and trimming come from the DNA, and the V and J calls and clone size come from that table. The table lists roughly 490,000 clones, around 80% of them singletons. Recent acute infections and vaccinations were absent in the healthy HIV-negative adult donors. Sequencing was done on a sample of PBMCs. The clonotype originates from a woman aged 40 to 55 in good health. Some clones in this sample may be carry-over from other donors' samples. This rearrangement joins TRBV21-1 to TRBJ2-5; whether TRBD1, the table's D call, matches the DNA was not checked. TRBV21-1 is given as a pseudogene. The CDR3 spells CASKRGRKLQETQYF. The CDR3 region has the DNA TGTGCCAGCAAAAGGGGGCGGAAGCTCCAAGAGACCCAGTACTTC.